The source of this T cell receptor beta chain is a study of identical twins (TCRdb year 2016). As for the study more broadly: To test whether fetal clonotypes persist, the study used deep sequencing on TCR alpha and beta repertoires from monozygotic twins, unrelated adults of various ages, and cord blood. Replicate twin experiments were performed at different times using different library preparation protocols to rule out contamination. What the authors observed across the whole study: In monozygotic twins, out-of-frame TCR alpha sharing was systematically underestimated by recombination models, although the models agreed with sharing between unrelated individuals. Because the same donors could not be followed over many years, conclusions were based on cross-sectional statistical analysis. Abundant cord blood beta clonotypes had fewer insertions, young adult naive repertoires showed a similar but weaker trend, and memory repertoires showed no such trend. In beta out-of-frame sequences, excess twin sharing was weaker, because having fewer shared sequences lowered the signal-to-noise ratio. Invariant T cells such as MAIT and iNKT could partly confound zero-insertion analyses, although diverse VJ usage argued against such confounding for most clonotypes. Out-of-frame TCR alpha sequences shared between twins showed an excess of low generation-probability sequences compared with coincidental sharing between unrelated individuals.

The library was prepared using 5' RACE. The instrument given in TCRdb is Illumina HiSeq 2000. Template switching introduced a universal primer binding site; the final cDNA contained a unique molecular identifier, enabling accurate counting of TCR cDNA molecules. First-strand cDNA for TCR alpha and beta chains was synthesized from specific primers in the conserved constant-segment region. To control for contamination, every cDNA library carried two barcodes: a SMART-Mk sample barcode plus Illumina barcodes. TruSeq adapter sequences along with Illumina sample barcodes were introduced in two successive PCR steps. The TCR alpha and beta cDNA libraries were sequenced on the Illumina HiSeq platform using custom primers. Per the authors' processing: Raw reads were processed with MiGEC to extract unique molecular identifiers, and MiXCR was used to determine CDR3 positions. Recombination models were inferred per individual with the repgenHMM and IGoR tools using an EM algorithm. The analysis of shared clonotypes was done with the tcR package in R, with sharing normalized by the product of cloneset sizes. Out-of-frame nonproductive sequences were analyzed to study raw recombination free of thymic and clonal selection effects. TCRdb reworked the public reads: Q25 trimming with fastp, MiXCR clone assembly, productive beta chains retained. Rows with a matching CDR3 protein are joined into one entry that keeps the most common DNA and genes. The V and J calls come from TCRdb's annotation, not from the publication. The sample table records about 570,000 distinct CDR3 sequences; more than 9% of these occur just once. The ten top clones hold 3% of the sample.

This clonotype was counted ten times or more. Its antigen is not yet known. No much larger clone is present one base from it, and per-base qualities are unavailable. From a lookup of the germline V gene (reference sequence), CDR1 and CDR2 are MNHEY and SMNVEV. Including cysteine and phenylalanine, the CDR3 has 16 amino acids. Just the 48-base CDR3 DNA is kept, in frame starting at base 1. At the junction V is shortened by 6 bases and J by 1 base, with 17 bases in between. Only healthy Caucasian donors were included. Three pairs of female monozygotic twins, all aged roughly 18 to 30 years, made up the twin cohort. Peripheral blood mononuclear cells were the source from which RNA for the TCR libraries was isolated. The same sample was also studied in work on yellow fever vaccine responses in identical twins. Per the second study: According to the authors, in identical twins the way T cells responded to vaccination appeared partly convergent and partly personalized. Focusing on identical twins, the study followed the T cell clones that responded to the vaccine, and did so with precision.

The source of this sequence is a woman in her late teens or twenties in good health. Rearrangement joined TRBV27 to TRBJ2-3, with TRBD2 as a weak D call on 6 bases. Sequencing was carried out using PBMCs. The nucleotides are TGTGCCAGCAGAACCACGGCGGGGAAGGGCACAGATACGCAGTATTTT. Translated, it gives CASRTTAGKGTDTQYF.